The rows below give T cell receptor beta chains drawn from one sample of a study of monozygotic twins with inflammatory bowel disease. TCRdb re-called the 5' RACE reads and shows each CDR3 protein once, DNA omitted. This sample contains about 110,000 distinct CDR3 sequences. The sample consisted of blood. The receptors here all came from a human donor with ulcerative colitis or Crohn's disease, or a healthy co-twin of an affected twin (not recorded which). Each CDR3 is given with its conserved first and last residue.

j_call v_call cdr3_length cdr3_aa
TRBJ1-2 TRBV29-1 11 CSVDGSSGYTF
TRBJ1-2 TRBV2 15 CASSGSTGPSDGYTF
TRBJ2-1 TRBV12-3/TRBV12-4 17 CASSYPIQSGGANEQFF
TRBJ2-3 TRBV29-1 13 CSVSGSLANTQYF
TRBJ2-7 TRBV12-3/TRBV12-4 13 CASRLADTYEQYF
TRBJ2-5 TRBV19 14 CASSTTVPRSTQYF
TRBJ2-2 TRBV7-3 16 CASSLIRQGKAGELFF
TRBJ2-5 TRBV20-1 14 CSAREQGRVETQYF
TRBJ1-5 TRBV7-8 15 CASSKGRNSNQPQHF
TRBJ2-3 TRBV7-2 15 CASSLGRVSTDTQYF
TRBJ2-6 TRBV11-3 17 CASSLESLLSGANVLTF
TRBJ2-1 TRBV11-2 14 CASSSSGENNEQFF
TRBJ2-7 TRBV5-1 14 CASSSETDGYEQYF
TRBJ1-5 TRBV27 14 CASSEGVGTQPQHF
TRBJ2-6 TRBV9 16 CASSTTGLPGANVLTF
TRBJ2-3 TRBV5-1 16 CASSPRRTSGGNTQYF
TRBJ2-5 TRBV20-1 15 CSARPGGQTQETQYF
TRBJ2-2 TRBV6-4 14 CASSGQDDTGELFF
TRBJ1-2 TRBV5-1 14 CASSLGGGESGYTF
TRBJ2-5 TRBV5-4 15 CASSFPGENRETQYF
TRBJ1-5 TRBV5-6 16 CASSLGTGGKQQPQHF
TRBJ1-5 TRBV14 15 CASSLDRGDNQPQHF
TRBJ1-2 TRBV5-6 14 CASTGRDRAYGYTF
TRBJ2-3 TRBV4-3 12 CASSQGGDTQYF
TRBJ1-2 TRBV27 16 CASSLVGAWQGGGYTF
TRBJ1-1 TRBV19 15 CASSVGQGSTTEAFF
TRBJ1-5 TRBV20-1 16 CSASPRGSGVTQPQHF
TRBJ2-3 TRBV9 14 CASSDRRGTDTQYF
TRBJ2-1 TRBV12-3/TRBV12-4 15 CASRDDRVSYNEQFF
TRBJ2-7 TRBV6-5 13 CASSHREGFEQYF
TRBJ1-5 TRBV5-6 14 CASQSTGRNQPQHF
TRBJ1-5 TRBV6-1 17 CASSPNFSGTGDQPQHF
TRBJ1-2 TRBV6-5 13 CASSRTGGSGYTF
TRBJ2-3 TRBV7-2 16 CASSLNFAGVGDTQYF
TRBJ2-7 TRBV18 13 CASSPAGAHEQYF
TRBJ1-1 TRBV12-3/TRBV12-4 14 CASSRRKMNTEAFF
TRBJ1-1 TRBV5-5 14 CASSLAHLNTEAFF
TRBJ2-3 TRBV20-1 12 CSARDVPDTQYF
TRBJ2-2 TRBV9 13 CASSIHRGGELFF
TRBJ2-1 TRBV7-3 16 CASSLKAGPPYNEQFF
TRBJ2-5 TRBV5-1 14 CASSLRTAQETQYF
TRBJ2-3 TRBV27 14 CASTGGFRADTQYF
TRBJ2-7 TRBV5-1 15 CASSLGSGSSYEQYF
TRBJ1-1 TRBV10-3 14 CASQSTGEGTEAFF
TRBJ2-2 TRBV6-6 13 CASMGGLTGELFF
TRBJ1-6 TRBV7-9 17 CASSSFGGTEESSPLHF
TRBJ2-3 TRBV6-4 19 CATGTSTSGLKGPTDTQYF
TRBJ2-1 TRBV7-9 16 CASSQGLAGKYNEQFF
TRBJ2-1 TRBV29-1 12 CSVEPGYNEQFF
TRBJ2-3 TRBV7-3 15 CASSPVAGVADTQYF
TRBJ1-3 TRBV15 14 CATSRAGFGNTIYF
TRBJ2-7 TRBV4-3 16 CASSQGAGTGTYEQYF
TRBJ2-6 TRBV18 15 CASSPGQGIANVLTF
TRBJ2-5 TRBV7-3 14 CASSFDPSQETQYF
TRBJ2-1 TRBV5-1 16 CASSLLVTSGVHEQFF
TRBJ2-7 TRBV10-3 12 CAISESPGEQYF
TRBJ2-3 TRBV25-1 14 CASSEGGSADTQYF
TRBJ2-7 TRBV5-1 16 CASSLAEGGSSYEQYF
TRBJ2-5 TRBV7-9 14 CASSPTDRQETQYF